Each of the 31 T cell receptor beta chains below was sequenced from the same sample in a study of regulatory and conventional T cells in RAG deficiency. Using immunoSEQ multiplex PCR, the repertoire was profiled, and TCRdb retains in-frame clones only, with some absent. The table has roughly 29,000 clones, 80% to 95% seen once; the top ten hold roughly 0.82%. Blood CD4+ CD25-high CD127-low regulatory T cells supplied the genomic DNA template. These data also featured in a second study, about regulatory T cells. That source reports: Primers: 52 TRBV forward and 13 TRBJ reverse.

Sequenced material: Tregs sorted from blood. These receptors were collected from a human donor in good health.

The rearrangement links TRBV5-8 to TRBJ1-1; the D is unclear. The CDR3 sequence is 15 residues long. V was clipped by 6 bases and J by 1 base, with 16 bases between them. Germline values: CDR1 SGHTS, CDR2 YDEGEE. CDR3 DNA: TGTGCCAGCATATCAACCGGACGGAGGAACACTGAAGCTTTCTTT. It codes for CASISTGRRNTEAFF.

The V gene is TRBV5-1, the J gene TRBJ1-1; D gene uncertain. The CDR3 spans 15 residues. Germline assignment: CDR1 SGHRS and CDR2 YFSETQ. The V end lost 0 bases, the J end lost 5 bases, and 14 bases lay between the germline ends. CDR3 amino acids: CASSLGAAIGTEAFF. CDR3 DNA: TGCGCCAGCAGCTTGGGGGCTGCCATCGGGACTGAAGCTTTCTTT. Filled out from reference TRBV5-1 and TRBJ1-1, the complete variable domain reads KAGVTQTPRYLIKTRGQQVTLSCSPISGHRSVSWYQQTPGQGLQFLFEYFSETQRNKGNFPGRFSGRQFSNSRSEMNVSTLELGDSALYLCASSLGAAIGTEAFFGQGTRLTVV.

This sequence joins TRBV27 and TRBJ2-1; D not resolved. The CDR3 covers 11 residues. Between the trimmed V and J ends, which lost 4 bases and 10 bases, there was a span of 8 bases. Germline assignment: CDR1 MNHEY and CDR2 SMNVEV (reference sequence). The CDR3 nucleotides read TGTGCCAGCAGTTACCACTACGAGCAGTTCTTC. Protein: CASSYHYEQFF.

CDR3 in DNA: TGTGCCAGCTCACCCGGGACAGGGAATGAGCAGTTCTTC. This codes for CASSPGTGNEQFF. The chain recombines TRBV18 with TRBJ2-1; 9 bases align to TRBD1. The germline gives CDR1 KGHSH, CDR2 LQKENI. V dropped 3 bases and J dropped 7; count of bases not matched to a gene: 1. This CDR3 is 13 amino acids long.

The rearrangement links TRBV12-5 to TRBJ1-5; maybe TRBD1 (5 bases). The V and J ends lost 8 bases and 3 bases respectively, with 17 bases between them. CDR3 length: 15 residues. Germline loops: CDR1 LGHNT, CDR2 FRNRAP. The chain's CDR3 is CASRPWDGSNQPQHF. As DNA, the CDR3 is TGTGCTAGTAGACCTTGGGACGGTTCCAATCAGCCCCAGCATTTT.

The J gene is TRBJ2-5, the V gene TRBV6-6; 9 bases align to TRBD2. The junction had 8 bases not matched to a gene; V was cut back by 6 bases and J by 0 bases. Per germline, CDR1 MNHNY and CDR2 SVGAGI (reference sequence). The CDR3 has 16 residues. CDR3 DNA sequence: TGTGCCAGCAGCCCTTGGACTAGCGCTTACCAAGAGACCCAGTACTTC. Its translation: CASSPWTSAYQETQYF.

The chain is built from TRBV30 and TRBJ1-1, with a possible D match to TRBD1 (5 bases). CDR3 length: 14 amino acids. Trimming left V 1 base short and J 4 bases short, with 13 bases between. CDR1 is GTSNPN and CDR2 is SVGIG in the germline V gene (reference sequence). The CDR3 region has the DNA TGTGCCTGGAGTGGCTACAGGCGGAGCACTGAAGCTTTCTTT. Amino acids: CAWSGYRRSTEAFF.

The rearrangement joins TRBV5-1 to TRBJ2-2, with unresolved D. The CDR3 consists of 14 residues. The V end lost 0 bases, the J end lost 7 bases, and 10 bases lay between the germline ends. In germline, CDR1 is SGHRS, CDR2 YFSETQ. CDR3 in amino acids: CASSLAPGGGELFF. The CDR3 nucleotides are TGCGCCAGCAGCTTGGCTCCAGGCGGCGGGGAGCTGTTTTTT.

V and J are TRBV19 and TRBJ1-2, with D unclear. Germline CDR1 and CDR2: LNHDA and SQIVND (reference sequence). The CDR3 totals 13 residues. V was shortened by 4 bases and J by 4 bases, with 10 bases between the two germline ends. DNA of the CDR3: TGTGCCAGTAGTACGCAGGCTGGCTATGGCTACACCTTC. Encoded protein: CASSTQAGYGYTF. Full variable domain (outside the CDR3, taken from reference TRBV19 and TRBJ1-2): DGGITQSPKYLFRKEGQNVTLSCEQNLNHDAMYWYRQDPGQGLRLIYYSQIVNDFQKGDIAEGYSVSREKKESFPLTVTSAQKNPTAFYLCASSTQAGYGYTFGSGTRLTVV.

J is TRBJ2-5 and V is TRBV27, with TRBD2 as a possible D gene (7 bases). The germline gives CDR1 MNHEY, CDR2 SMNVEV (reference sequence). The CDR3 is 15 residues long. With 3 bases removed from V and 2 bases from J, the gap between germline ends came to 13 bases. The DNA of the CDR3 is TGTGCCAGCAGTTTTAAGGGGGGGTCACAAGAGACCCAGTACTTC. Protein sequence: CASSFKGGSQETQYF.

The rearrangement uses TRBV4-1 and TRBJ1-1; no firm D call. Per germline, CDR1 MGHRA and CDR2 YSYEKL. CDR3 size: 15 residues. The V and J ends lost 1 base and 5 bases respectively, with 14 bases between them. This chain's CDR3 is CASSQVLAVGTEAFF. The DNA of the CDR3 is TGCGCCAGCAGCCAAGTCCTGGCAGTTGGTACTGAAGCTTTCTTT.

About this clone: Additional DNA sequences in this sample encode the identical CDR3. The chain is built from TRBV19 and TRBJ1-2; the D is unclear. Trimming cost V 5 bases and J 4 bases, with 20 bases left between them. The CDR3 is made up of 16 amino acids. Germline V lookup: CDR1 LNHDA, CDR2 SQIVND (reference sequence). CDR3 nucleotide sequence: TGTGCCAGTAGTCCTCCCTCCCTAGGAGGGATCTATGGCTACACCTTC. Amino acids: CASSPPSLGGIYGYTF.

This sequence joins TRBV5-1 and TRBJ1-1; D possibly corresponds to TRBD1 (5 bases). The CDR3 has 13 residues. In germline, CDR1 is SGHRS, CDR2 YFSETQ. Trimming removed 4 bases from V and 5 bases from J, with 12 bases in between. CDR3 region: CASSGVGGTEAFF. DNA for the CDR3: TGCGCCAGCAGCGGGGTGGGGGGAACTGAAGCTTTCTTT.

The V call is TRBV11-3, the J call TRBJ1-2, with D unclear. The CDR3 is 13 amino acids. The germline gives CDR1 SGHNT, CDR2 YENEEA. Trimming removed 5 bases at V and 8 bases at J, with 15 bases between. This CDR3 reads CASSHTGGWGYTF. For the CDR3, the DNA is TGTGCCAGCAGCCATACCGGCGGCTGGGGCTACACCTTC. Using reference TRBV11-3 and TRBJ1-2 for the parts outside the CDR3, the full variable domain is EAGVVQSPRYKIIEKKQPVAFWCNPISGHNTLYWYLQNLGQGPELLIRYENEEAVDDSQLPKDRFSAERLKGVDSTLKIQPAELGDSAVYLCASSHTGGWGYTFGSGTRLTVV.

The V call is TRBV6-1, the J call TRBJ1-5; D is unresolved. The V end was cut by 4 bases, the J end by 7 bases, with 11 bases between. In germline, CDR1 is MNHNS, CDR2 SASEGT. The CDR3 extends over 13 amino acids. CDR3 sequence reads: CASSVGLGQPQHF. In DNA form, the CDR3 reads TGTGCCAGCAGTGTAGGGCTAGGGCAGCCCCAGCATTTT.

The chain recombines TRBV29-1 with TRBJ2-7, with D possibly being TRBD1 (6 bases). CDR1 and CDR2 from the germline V gene are SQVTM and ANQGSEA. The V gene lost 2 bases and the J gene lost 4 bases, with 6 bases spanning the gap. The CDR3 sequence is 11 residues long. CDR3 region: CSVEQGYEQYF. The CDR3 DNA follows: TGCAGCGTTGAACAGGGGTACGAGCAGTACTTC.

The rearrangement uses TRBV4-1 and TRBJ2-3; D gene ambiguous. This CDR3 has 13 residues. Germline values: CDR1 MGHRA, CDR2 YSYEKL. Trimming pared 8 bases from V and 0 bases from J, leaving 9 bases between. The CDR3 protein is CASRRTSTDTQYF. The CDR3 DNA reads TGCGCCAGCCGGCGAACTAGCACAGATACGCAGTATTTT.

The genes are TRBV28 and TRBJ2-5, with D tentatively TRBD1 or TRBD2 (6 bases each). CDR1 and CDR2 (germline): MDHEN, SYDVKM. With 8 bases removed from V and 1 base from J, the gap between germline ends came to 14 bases. The CDR3 length is 14 residues. The CDR3 sequence: CASETGATQETQYF. CDR3 nucleotides: TGTGCCAGCGAGACGGGGGCGACCCAAGAGACCCAGTACTTC.

The chain carries TRBV19 and TRBJ1-5, with no clear D. CDR3 length: 11 residues. Trimming removed 4 bases at V and 7 bases at J, with 5 bases between. CDR1 LNHDA and CDR2 SQIVND come from the germline V gene (reference sequence). Written as DNA, the CDR3 is TGTGCCAGTAGTAGAGGCCAGCCCCAGCATTTT. This gives the protein CASSRGQPQHF.

This clone showed up just once. The chain links TRBV9 to TRBJ2-2, with 8 bases lining up with TRBD1. V was clipped by 4 bases and J by 5 bases; unmatched bases: 10. Per the germline V gene, CDR1 is SGDLS and CDR2 is YYNGEE. The CDR3 contains 16 residues. CDR3 sequence (DNA): TGTGCCAGCAGCCCCAGGGGGCTGCTTGGTACCGGGGAGCTGTTTTTT. Its translation is CASSPRGLLGTGELFF.

This sequence joins TRBV19 and TRBJ1-5; D uncertain. The CDR3 is 15 residues long. V was clipped by 2 bases and J by 6 bases, with 14 bases between them. Germline V gene sequence: CDR1 LNHDA, CDR2 SQIVND (reference sequence). The CDR3 DNA reads TGTGCCAGTAGTATAACGAGTCCAAGGACTCAGCCCCAGCATTTT. The encoded protein is CASSITSPRTQPQHF.

The rearrangement joins TRBV7-9 to TRBJ2-1, with TRBD2 as a possible D gene (6 bases). V lost 0 bases, J lost 5 bases, and 8 bases lay in between. The CDR3 is made up of 14 amino acids. CDR1 is SEHNR, CDR2 FQNEAQ, per germline (reference sequence). The CDR3 sequence is CASSLAPGDNEQFF. CDR3 nucleotide sequence: TGTGCCAGCAGCTTAGCTCCGGGGGACAATGAGCAGTTCTTC.

The chain is built from TRBV27 and TRBJ1-6; D is possibly TRBD1 (6 bases). This CDR3 has 15 residues. Germline V lookup: CDR1 MNHEY, CDR2 SMNVEV (reference sequence). V was trimmed by 2 bases and J by 13 bases, leaving 18 bases between them. Written as DNA, the CDR3 is TGTGCCAGCAGTTTAGAGTCGGGGGCGCGGGGTCCCCTCCACTTT. It specifies CASSLESGARGPLHF.

This chain connects TRBV30 to TRBJ2-6, with 8 bases aligning to TRBD1. V was clipped by 5 bases and J by 4 bases; unmatched bases: 4. The CDR3 runs 14 residues. Germline-derived CDR1 and CDR2 are GTSNPN and SVGIG (reference sequence). In nucleotides, the CDR3 is TGTGCCTGGGACAGGGGCTCCGGGGCCAACGTCCTGACTTTC. It codes for CAWDRGSGANVLTF.

The chain links TRBV19 to TRBJ1-1; the D is unclear. V lost 3 bases, J lost 6 bases, and 11 bases lay in between. The V gene's germline CDR1 is LNHDA and CDR2 SQIVND (reference sequence). The CDR3 is 13 residues long. The CDR3 reads CASSIWGWPEAFF. The CDR3 DNA reads TGTGCCAGTAGTATCTGGGGATGGCCTGAAGCTTTCTTT.

The chain carries TRBV5-1 and TRBJ2-7; the match to TRBD1 covers 7 bases. CDR1 and CDR2 from the germline V gene are SGHRS and YFSETQ. Germline trimming cut 3 bases from V and 3 bases from J; bases unmatched to any gene: 6. The CDR3 consists of 14 residues. The CDR3, as DNA: TGCGCCAGCAGCTCTCCCGGGACAGTCTACGAGCAGTACTTC. Amino acids: CASSSPGTVYEQYF.

The chain recombines TRBV10-3 with TRBJ2-5; 13 positions agree with TRBD2. The CDR3 runs to 17 residues. The germline V gene encodes CDR1 ENHRY and CDR2 SYGVKD. Losses at the gene ends were 8 bases for V and 2 bases for J; bases not matched to a gene: 11. The CDR3 nucleotides are TGTGCCATCGGGGACAGGGGACTAGCGGGGTTGCAAGAGACCCAGTACTTC. Translating it yields CAIGDRGLAGLQETQYF.

The chain has TRBV5-4 and TRBJ1-4; D not certain. CDR1 is SGHNT, CDR2 YYREEE, per germline (reference sequence). CDR3 size: 14 residues. Trimming took off 0 bases at V and 5 bases at J, with 8 bases between the two ends. CDR3: CASSLGSGNEKLFF. The CDR3 nucleotides read TGTGCCAGCAGCTTGGGGTCGGGGAATGAAAAACTGTTTTTT.

There are a few counts of this clone. The V gene is TRBV5-1, the J gene TRBJ2-3; D may correspond to TRBD1 or TRBD2 (5 bases each). The CDR3 length is 15 residues. Germline-derived CDR1 and CDR2 are SGHRS and YFSETQ. Trimming took 0 bases from V and 0 from J, leaving 8 bases between them. The CDR3 loop is CASSLGGTSTDTQYF. The CDR3 coding sequence is TGCGCCAGCAGCTTGGGGGGGACCAGCACAGATACGCAGTATTTT.

This clone was picked up one time. V and J are TRBV7-9 and TRBJ1-6; perhaps TRBD1 as D (5 bases). Per germline, CDR1 SEHNR and CDR2 FQNEAQ (reference sequence). The V end lost 1 base, the J end lost 0 bases, and 10 bases lay between the germline ends. The CDR3 length is 17 residues. CDR3: CASSLDGGSSYNSPLHF. The CDR3 bases are TGTGCCAGCAGCTTAGATGGGGGGAGCTCCTATAATTCACCCCTCCACTTT.

The gene calls are TRBV11-3 and TRBJ2-3; the match to TRBD2 covers 8 bases. The germline gives CDR1 SGHNT, CDR2 YENEEA. Trimming removed 3 bases from V and 0 bases from J; junction bases left unmatched: 8. The CDR3 spans 17 residues. The CDR3 region is CASSLGTRDTSTDTQYF. DNA of the CDR3: TGTGCCAGCAGCTTGGGGACTAGAGATACTAGCACAGATACGCAGTATTTT.